This T cell receptor beta chain emerged from a study of T cells in localized non-small cell lung cancer. Some clones are missing from TCRdb's copy, which holds only in-frame ones; the method was immunoSEQ multiplex PCR. The sample has under 35,000 clones; roughly 90% are singletons. Study observations and caveats: Clonality of T cells reached its maximum in uninvolved adjacent lung, surpassing tumor. Out of the top 100 tumor clones, a median around 60 were seen in adjacent lung. Because sequencing included only one region (of the tumor), heterogeneity remains possible.

In this sample, this clone turned up once. Its antigen is unknown. V lost 5 bases and J lost 0, with 8 bases in between. This CDR3 spans 13 amino acids. Germline values: CDR1 SGHTA, CDR2 FQGNSA. Specimen: peripheral blood, collected before any cancer treatment. The receptor's source is a female donor older than 55 with stage I lung adenocarcinoma. The V call is TRBV7-2, the J call TRBJ2-7; D may be TRBD2 (6 bases). This chain's CDR3 is CASSGGNSYEQYF. The CDR3, as DNA: TGTGCCAGCAGCGGGGGGAACTCCTACGAGCAGTACTTC.